Detailed here is one TCR beta chain. This entry is derived from a study of shared clonotypes between healthy human individuals. At a deep level, the assay was run. Only in-frame clones appear in the TCRdb table, and some are missing; sequencing was by immunoSEQ multiplex PCR. The table shows about 2.3 million clones, with roughly 93% occurring only once. The germline V gene encodes CDR1 SGHDT and CDR2 YYEEEE. J was trimmed by 3 bases and V by 2 bases; bases with no gene match: 9. This CDR3 region has 16 residues. CD4+ cells yielded CD45RA+ naive and CD45RA-negative memory subsets. The clonotype originates from a man between 18 and 29 years old in good health. Some clones in this sample may be carry-over from other donors' samples. Sequencing used naive CD4+ T cells from PBMCs. Subset: CD45RA+ positively selected. The V gene is TRBV5-6, the J gene TRBJ2-7, with 9 bases that match TRBD1. The CDR3: CASSFLGGTGSYEQYF. DNA of the CDR3: TGTGCCAGCAGCTTCCTGGGAGGGACAGGGAGCTACGAGCAGTACTTC.